The 14 T cell receptor beta chains given below trace back to one sample, sequenced in a study of CXCR3-negative and CXCR3-positive naive CD8 T cells (dated by TCRdb to between 2018 and 2021). Study-wide findings and limitations: TRB CDR3s from CXCR3-positive naive cells showed higher hydrophobicity (lower Kidera factor 4), lower energy, and higher strength and volume indices than CXCR3-negative naive cells.

These receptors' antigens are unknown. Instrument used: NextSeq 550. The Human TCR Profiling Kit (MiLaboratory) was used to prepare UMI-labeled 5' RACE TRB cDNA libraries. TCRdb reprocessed the raw reads; every CDR3 protein sequence is a single record, and DNA is not supplied. The sample table on file contains 65,000 to 75,000 distinct CDR3 sequences. 0.71% of the sample rests with the top ten. Sequencing was carried out using naive CXCR3+ CD8+ T cells from blood. The intended sense of this specimen's cell subset or site label: CD45RO-CCR7+CD27+CD95- naive CD8+ T cells expressing CXCR3 (TNR3+). The receptors come from a human donor in good health. Some clones in this sample may be carry-over from other donors' samples.

The chain couples TRBV29-1 to TRBJ2-2; TCRdb names TRBD1, which stays unverified in the absence of DNA. The CDR3 consists of 13 residues. Germline CDR1 SQVTM, CDR2 ANQGSEA. The CDR3 spells CSVETDNTGELFF.

The chain links TRBV29-1 to TRBJ2-7; as DNA is missing, the TRBD1 call by TCRdb cannot be tested. In germline, CDR1 is SQVTM, CDR2 ANQGSEA. This CDR3 has 13 amino acids. The CDR3 sequence is CSARTGNRDEQYF.

This chain uses TRBV7-6 with TRBJ2-7. The CDR3 is 14 residues long. From germline, CDR1 is SGHVS and CDR2 FNYEAQ. The CDR3 is CASSLGFGSNEQYF.

This sequence joins TRBV19 and TRBJ2-3; TCRdb returns TRBD2, unconfirmable since there is no DNA. This CDR3 has 17 residues. The germline V gene encodes CDR1 LNHDA and CDR2 SQIVND (reference sequence). CDR3 region: CASSGWETSPGVDTQYF.

The J gene is TRBJ2-7, the V gene TRBV12-3 or TRBV12-4; TCRdb picks TRBD1, but there is no DNA to check that call. CDR3 size: 13 residues. The CDR3 loop reads CASSFPGENEQYF.

The chain employs TRBV4-2 and TRBJ2-7; TCRdb calls TRBD2, which cannot be checked without DNA. The CDR3 has 16 residues. CDR1 is LGHNA, CDR2 YNFKEQ, per germline. The CDR3 sequence: CASSQEFSGGSYEQYF.

The CDR3 sequence: CASTWKGGLVPQETQYF. The chain employs TRBV5-1 and TRBJ2-5; TCRdb designates TRBD2, a call that cannot be tested without DNA. This CDR3 region has 17 residues. Per the germline V gene, CDR1 is SGHRS and CDR2 is YFSETQ. The full variable domain, rest sourced from reference TRBV5-1 and TRBJ2-5, is KAGVTQTPRYLIKTRGQQVTLSCSPISGHRSVSWYQQTPGQGLQFLFEYFSETQRNKGNFPGRFSGRQFSNSRSEMNVSTLELGDSALYLCASTWKGGLVPQETQYFGPGTRLLVL.

The rearrangement links TRBV7-9 to TRBJ2-5; the TCRdb call, TRBD1, lacks DNA for checking. Per the germline V gene, CDR1 is SEHNR and CDR2 is FQNEAQ (reference sequence). The CDR3 contains 15 residues. This CDR3 is CTSSSRDRDRETQYF.

V is TRBV28 and J is TRBJ2-7; TCRdb lists TRBD2, though no DNA is available to test this call. Per germline, CDR1 MDHEN and CDR2 SYDVKM. The CDR3 is made up of 16 amino acids. The CDR3 protein is CASSTTDSGYSYEQYF.

The CDR3 here is CASSQGGGEIGEQYF. The gene calls are TRBV4-3 and TRBJ2-7; TCRdb's assignment of TRBD1 cannot be checked, as there is no DNA. Per germline, CDR1 LGHNA and CDR2 YSLEER. The CDR3 consists of 15 residues.

CDR3 loop: CAIDLDHRGQTGELFF. The chain carries TRBV10-3 and TRBJ2-2; TCRdb's assignment of TRBD1 cannot be checked, as there is no DNA. CDR1 and CDR2 from the germline V gene are ENHRY and SYGVKD. The CDR3 loop spans 16 amino acids.

This rearrangement joins TRBV7-9 to TRBJ2-7; TCRdb names TRBD1, which stays unverified in the absence of DNA. CDR1 and CDR2 (germline): SEHNR, FQNEAQ (reference sequence). The CDR3 length is 14 residues. Here the CDR3 reads CASSPRQAADEQYF.

V is TRBV12-3 or TRBV12-4 and J is TRBJ2-4; TCRdb calls TRBD2, which cannot be checked without DNA. This CDR3 spans 15 amino acids. CDR3 sequence reads: CASSRPPLAKNIQYF.

This rearrangement joins TRBV4-3 to TRBJ2-3; the TCRdb call, TRBD2, lacks DNA for checking. The germline V gene encodes CDR1 LGHNA and CDR2 YSLEER. The CDR3 runs 17 residues. The CDR3 spells CASSQEGTSVVTDTQYF.